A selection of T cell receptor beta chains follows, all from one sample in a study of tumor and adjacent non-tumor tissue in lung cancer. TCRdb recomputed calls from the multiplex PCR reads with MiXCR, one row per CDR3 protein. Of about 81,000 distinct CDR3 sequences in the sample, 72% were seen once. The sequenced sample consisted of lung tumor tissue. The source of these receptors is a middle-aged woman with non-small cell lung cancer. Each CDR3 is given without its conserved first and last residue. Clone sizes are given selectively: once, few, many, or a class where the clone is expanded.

ARRATGEGETQY | TRBJ2-5 | TRBV5-6 | once | 12
AIMRDINSGNTIY | TRBJ1-3 | TRBV10-3 | NA | 13
ASTRDRGQADTQY | TRBJ2-3 | TRBV2 | few | 13
ASSQDAGIDGTDTQY | TRBJ2-3 | TRBV14 | large | 15
ASSSGRGGSSYEQY | TRBJ2-7 | TRBV28 | few | 14
ASSQASGDYEQY | TRBJ2-7 | TRBV4-2 | NA | 12
ASSLGTSRLNSSLH | TRBJ1-6 | TRBV6-5 | NA | 14
ASSLGHSGANVLT | TRBJ2-6 | TRBV5-1 | few | 13
AIRRDRGYYGYT | TRBJ1-2 | TRBV28 | NA | 12
ATSSGTGGQETQY | TRBJ2-5 | TRBV19 | NA | 13
SAVRGPSNEQF | TRBJ2-1 | TRBV20-1 | many | 11
AIETGGVNQPQH | TRBJ1-5 | TRBV6-2/TRBV6-3 | NA | 12
SANSGRVRNEQF | TRBJ2-1 | TRBV20-1 | NA | 12
ASSSATGQANYGYT | TRBJ1-2 | TRBV5-1 | NA | 14
ASGLGGRGGNEQF | TRBJ2-1 | TRBV7-8 | NA | 13
SVSTGSSGANLLT | TRBJ2-6 | TRBV29-1 | NA | 13
ASSQGYVSGAHGQF | TRBJ2-1 | TRBV4-1 | NA | 14
SGGKQETQY | TRBJ2-5 | TRBV20-1 | many | 9
ASSLGLRGYT | TRBJ1-2 | TRBV28 | many | 10
SARDLMLGRYNSPLH | TRBJ1-6 | TRBV20-1 | NA | 15
ASRDRGLRSTEAF | TRBJ1-1 | TRBV6-6 | NA | 13
ASSQGGHVTGELF | TRBJ2-2 | TRBV4-2 | NA | 13
ASSTPTYTSTDTQY | TRBJ2-3 | TRBV12-3/TRBV12-4 | NA | 14
ASSEAGGRANEQL | TRBJ2-1 | TRBV6-1 | NA | 13
ASSLALAGLYNEQF | TRBJ2-1 | TRBV11-1 | NA | 14
AISPSWTATSLGELF | TRBJ2-2 | TRBV7-8 | NA | 15
SASANQGLPDTQY | TRBJ2-3 | TRBV20-1 | many | 13
ASCPQFGNSFNEQF | TRBJ2-1 | TRBV11-2 | NA | 14
ASSPSMGQTYEQY | TRBJ2-7 | TRBV7-6 | NA | 13
SATPPNYNEQF | TRBJ2-1 | TRBV20-1 | once | 11
ASGEGPGQGYT | TRBJ1-2 | TRBV6-1 | NA | 11